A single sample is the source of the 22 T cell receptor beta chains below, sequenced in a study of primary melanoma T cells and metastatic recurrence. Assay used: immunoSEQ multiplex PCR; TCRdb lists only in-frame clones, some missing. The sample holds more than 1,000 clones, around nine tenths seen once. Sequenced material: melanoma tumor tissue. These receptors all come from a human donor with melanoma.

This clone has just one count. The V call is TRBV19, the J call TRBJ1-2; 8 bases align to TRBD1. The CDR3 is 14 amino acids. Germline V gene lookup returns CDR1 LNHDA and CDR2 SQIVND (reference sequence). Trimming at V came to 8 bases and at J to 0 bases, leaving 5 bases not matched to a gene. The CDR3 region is CASGQGPANYGYTF. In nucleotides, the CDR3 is TGTGCCAGTGGACAGGGCCCAGCTAACTATGGCTACACCTTC.

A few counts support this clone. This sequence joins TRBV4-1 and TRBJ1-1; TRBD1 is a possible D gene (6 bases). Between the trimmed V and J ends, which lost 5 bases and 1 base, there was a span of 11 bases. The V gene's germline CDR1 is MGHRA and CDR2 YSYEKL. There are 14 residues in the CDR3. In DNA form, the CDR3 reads TGCGCCAGCAGCACGGACAGAGGGAACACTGAAGCTTTCTTT. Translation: CASSTDRGNTEAFF.

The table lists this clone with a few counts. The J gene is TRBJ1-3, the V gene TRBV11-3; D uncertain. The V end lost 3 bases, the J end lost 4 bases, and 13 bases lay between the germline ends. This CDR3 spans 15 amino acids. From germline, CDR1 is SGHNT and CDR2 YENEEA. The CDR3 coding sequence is TGTGCCAGCAGCTTGGGGAGCACTACGGGAAACACCATATATTTT. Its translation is CASSLGSTTGNTIYF.

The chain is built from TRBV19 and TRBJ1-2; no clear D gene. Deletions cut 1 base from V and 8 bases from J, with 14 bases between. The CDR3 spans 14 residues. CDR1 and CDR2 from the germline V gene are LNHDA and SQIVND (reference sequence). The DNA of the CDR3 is TGTGCCAGTAGTATAGTGCGGGTCCAAGGGGGCTACACCTTC. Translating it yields CASSIVRVQGGYTF.

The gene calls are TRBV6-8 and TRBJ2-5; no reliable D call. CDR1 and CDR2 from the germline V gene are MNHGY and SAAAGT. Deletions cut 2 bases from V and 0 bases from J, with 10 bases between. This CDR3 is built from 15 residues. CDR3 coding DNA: TGTGCCAGCAGTTACCCGAGCGCGGACCAAGAGACCCAGTACTTC. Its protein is CASSYPSADQETQYF.

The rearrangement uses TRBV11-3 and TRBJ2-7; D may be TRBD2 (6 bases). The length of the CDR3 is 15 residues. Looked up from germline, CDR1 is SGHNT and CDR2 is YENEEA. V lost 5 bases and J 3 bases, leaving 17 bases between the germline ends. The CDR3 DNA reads TGTGCCAGCAGCCCCCAATGGAGCGGGTACTACGAGCAGTACTTC. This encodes CASSPQWSGYYEQYF.

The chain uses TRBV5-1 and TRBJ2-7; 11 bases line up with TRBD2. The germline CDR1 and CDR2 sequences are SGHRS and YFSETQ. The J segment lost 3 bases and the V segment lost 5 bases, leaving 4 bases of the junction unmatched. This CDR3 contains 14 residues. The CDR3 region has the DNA TGCGCCAGCAGGCCGACTAGCGGGGACTACGAGCAGTACTTC. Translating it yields CASRPTSGDYEQYF.

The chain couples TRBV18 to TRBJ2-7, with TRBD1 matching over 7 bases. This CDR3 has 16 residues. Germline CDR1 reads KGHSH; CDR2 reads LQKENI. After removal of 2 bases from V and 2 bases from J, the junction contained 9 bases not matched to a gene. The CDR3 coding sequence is TGTGCCAGCTCACCAATGGACAGGTTAGTTACCTACGAGCAGTACTTC. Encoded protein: CASSPMDRLVTYEQYF.

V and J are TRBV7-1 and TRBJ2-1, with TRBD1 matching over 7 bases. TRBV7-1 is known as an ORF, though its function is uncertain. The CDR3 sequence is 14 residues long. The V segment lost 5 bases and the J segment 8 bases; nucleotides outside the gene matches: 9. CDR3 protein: CASSPQLQGDEQFF. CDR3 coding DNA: TGTGCCAGCAGCCCGCAACTCCAGGGGGATGAGCAGTTCTTC.

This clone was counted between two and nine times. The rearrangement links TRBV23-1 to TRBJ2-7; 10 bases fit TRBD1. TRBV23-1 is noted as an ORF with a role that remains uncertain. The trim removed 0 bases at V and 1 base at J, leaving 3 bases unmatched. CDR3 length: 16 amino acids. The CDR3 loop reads CASSQSEDRGSYEQYF. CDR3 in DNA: TGCGCCAGCAGTCAATCTGAGGACAGGGGGTCCTACGAGCAGTACTTC.

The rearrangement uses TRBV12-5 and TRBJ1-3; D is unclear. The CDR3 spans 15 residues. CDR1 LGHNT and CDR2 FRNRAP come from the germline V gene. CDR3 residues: CASNRFSAAGNTIYF. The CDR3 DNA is TGTGCCAGCAATAGGTTTTCCGCAGCTGGAAACACCATATATTTT.

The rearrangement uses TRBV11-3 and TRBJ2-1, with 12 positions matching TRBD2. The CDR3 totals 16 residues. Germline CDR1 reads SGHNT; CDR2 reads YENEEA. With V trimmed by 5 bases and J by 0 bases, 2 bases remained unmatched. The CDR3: CASSRTSGTSYNEQFF. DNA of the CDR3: TGTGCCAGCAGCCGGACTAGCGGGACCTCCTACAATGAGCAGTTCTTC. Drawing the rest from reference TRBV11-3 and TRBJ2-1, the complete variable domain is EAGVVQSPRYKIIEKKQPVAFWCNPISGHNTLYWYLQNLGQGPELLIRYENEEAVDDSQLPKDRFSAERLKGVDSTLKIQPAELGDSAVYLCASSRTSGTSYNEQFFGPGTRLTVL.

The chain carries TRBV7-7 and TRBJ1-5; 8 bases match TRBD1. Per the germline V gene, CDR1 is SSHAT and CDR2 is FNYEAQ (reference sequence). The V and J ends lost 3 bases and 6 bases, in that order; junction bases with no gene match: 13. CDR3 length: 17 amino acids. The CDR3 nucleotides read TGTGCCAGCAGCTTCGGGACAGGCATCGGCTGGGGTCAGCCCCAGCATTTT. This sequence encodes CASSFGTGIGWGQPQHF.

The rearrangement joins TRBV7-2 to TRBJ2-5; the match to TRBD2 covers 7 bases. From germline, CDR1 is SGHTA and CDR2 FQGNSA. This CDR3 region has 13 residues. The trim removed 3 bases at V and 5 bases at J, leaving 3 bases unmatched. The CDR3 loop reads CASSFPGGETQYF. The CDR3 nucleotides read TGTGCCAGCAGCTTCCCCGGGGGGGAGACCCAGTACTTC.

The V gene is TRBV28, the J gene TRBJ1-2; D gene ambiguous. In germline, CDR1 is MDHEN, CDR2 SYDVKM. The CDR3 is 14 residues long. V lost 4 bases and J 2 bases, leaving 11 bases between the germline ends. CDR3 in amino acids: CASSYPAGNYGYTF. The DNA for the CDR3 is TGTGCCAGCAGTTACCCCGCGGGCAACTATGGCTACACCTTC.

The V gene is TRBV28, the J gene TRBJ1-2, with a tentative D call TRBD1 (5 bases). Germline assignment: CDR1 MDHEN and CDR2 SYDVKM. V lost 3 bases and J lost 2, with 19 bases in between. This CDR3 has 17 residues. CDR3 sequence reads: CASSFPGLGEGNYGYTF. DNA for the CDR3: TGTGCCAGCAGTTTCCCGGGTTTAGGAGAGGGGAACTATGGCTACACCTTC.

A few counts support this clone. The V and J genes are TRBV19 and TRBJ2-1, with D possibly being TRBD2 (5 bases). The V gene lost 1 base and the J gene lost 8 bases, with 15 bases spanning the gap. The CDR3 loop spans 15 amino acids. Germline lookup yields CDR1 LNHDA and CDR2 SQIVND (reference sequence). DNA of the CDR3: TGTGCCAGTAGTATAGCCTGGCTAGCTTTGCATGAGCAGTTCTTC. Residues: CASSIAWLALHEQFF.

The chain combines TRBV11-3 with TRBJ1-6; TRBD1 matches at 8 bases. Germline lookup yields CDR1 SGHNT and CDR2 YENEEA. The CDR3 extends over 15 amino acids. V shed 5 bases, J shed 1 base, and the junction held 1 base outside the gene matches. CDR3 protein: CASSTGGSYNSPLHF. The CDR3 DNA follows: TGTGCCAGCAGCACAGGGGGGTCCTATAATTCACCCCTCCACTTT.

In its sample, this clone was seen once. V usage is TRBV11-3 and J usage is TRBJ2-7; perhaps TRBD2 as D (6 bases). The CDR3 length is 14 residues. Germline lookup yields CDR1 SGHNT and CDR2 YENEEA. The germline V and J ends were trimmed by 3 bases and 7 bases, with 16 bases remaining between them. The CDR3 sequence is CASSLEGPRIEQYF. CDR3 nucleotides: TGTGCCAGCAGCTTGGAGGGACCCAGGATTGAGCAGTACTTC.

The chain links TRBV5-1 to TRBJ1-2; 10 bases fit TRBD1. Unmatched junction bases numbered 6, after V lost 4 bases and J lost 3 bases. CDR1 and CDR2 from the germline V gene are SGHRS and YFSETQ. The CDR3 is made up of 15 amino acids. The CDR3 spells CASSPRQGADYGYTF. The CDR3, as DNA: TGCGCCAGCAGCCCGAGACAGGGGGCAGACTATGGCTACACCTTC.

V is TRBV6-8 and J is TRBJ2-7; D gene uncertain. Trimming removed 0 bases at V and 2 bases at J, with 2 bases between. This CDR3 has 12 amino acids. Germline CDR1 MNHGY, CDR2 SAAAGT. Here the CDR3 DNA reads TGTGCCAGCAGTTACTCCCCCTACGAGCAGTACTTC. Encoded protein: CASSYSPYEQYF.

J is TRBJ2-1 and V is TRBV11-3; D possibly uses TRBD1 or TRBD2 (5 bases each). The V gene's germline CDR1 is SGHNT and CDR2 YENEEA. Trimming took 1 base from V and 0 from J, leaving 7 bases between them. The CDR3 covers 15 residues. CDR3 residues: CASSLGGSSYNEQFF. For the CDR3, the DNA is TGTGCCAGCAGCTTAGGGGGGAGCTCCTACAATGAGCAGTTCTTC.